One and the same sample provided the 19 T cell receptor beta chains below, sequenced in a study of T-cell reconstitution after alpha-beta-depleted transplantation in children. TCRbeta library construction was performed incorporating unique molecular identifiers. In TCRdb, the PCR reads were re-called with MiXCR into one record per CDR3 protein. The profile shows over 200,000 distinct CDR3 sequences, more than 15% of them singletons. The sample here was PBMCs, mostly from graft donor cells, taken 360 days after TCRalphabeta/CD19-depleted stem cell transplant. Every receptor here comes from a male patient aged 2 to 9 who had a stem cell transplant for acute lymphoblastic leukemia, so the T cells may come from the graft donor.

The chain has TRBV27 and TRBJ1-5, with D unclear. Trimming removed 4 bases from V and 3 bases from J, with 4 bases in between. The CDR3 runs to 12 residues. Germline V lookup: CDR1 MNHEY, CDR2 SMNVEV (reference sequence). CDR3 DNA: TGTGCCAGCAGTTCCTTCAATCAGCCCCAGCATTTT. Translated: CASSSFNQPQHF.

This clonotype was counted a few times. This chain links TRBV20-1 with TRBJ1-1; possibly TRBD1 for D (5 bases). The CDR3 covers 12 residues. Germline values: CDR1 DFQATT, CDR2 SNEGSKA (reference sequence). With 6 bases removed from V and 3 bases from J, the gap between germline ends came to 11 bases. The CDR3 sequence: CSAAGTDTEAFF. The CDR3 region has the DNA TGCAGTGCGGCAGGGACGGACACTGAAGCTTTCTTT.

This clonotype was seen a single time. V and J are TRBV14 and TRBJ2-1; TRBD1 is a possible D gene (7 bases). Per germline, CDR1 SGHDN and CDR2 FVKESK. This CDR3 has 19 residues. V was pared by 5 bases and J by 5 bases, with 28 bases between. CDR3 nucleotides: TGTGCCAGCAGCGCAAGGGCGCGAACCCGGACAGGCGGGAACAATGAGCAGTTCTTC. Translated: CASSARARTRTGGNNEQFF.

This clonotype was seen only a few times. The J gene is TRBJ1-5, the V gene TRBV5-5, with unresolved D. Germline lookup yields CDR1 SGHKS and CDR2 YYEKEE (reference sequence). CDR3 size: 16 residues. V shed 0 bases and J shed 1 base, with 11 bases lying between them. As DNA, the CDR3 is TGTGCCAGCAGCTTGGCTTTCGGACGGAGCAATCAGCCCCAGCATTTT. It is translated as CASSLAFGRSNQPQHF.

This clonotype was observed many times. The rearrangement uses TRBV2 and TRBJ2-1, with unresolved D. The CDR3 sequence is 12 residues long. The ends were cut back, 1 base at V and 10 bases at J, with 8 bases in the middle. CDR1 SNHLY and CDR2 FYNNEI come from the germline V gene. The CDR3 loop reads CASSEGVWEQFF. In DNA form, the CDR3 reads TGTGCCAGCAGTGAAGGGGTGTGGGAGCAGTTCTTC.

The chain carries TRBV9 and TRBJ2-5; 7 bases line up with TRBD2. Looked up from germline, CDR1 is SGDLS and CDR2 is YYNGEE. The CDR3 contains 15 residues. V shed 4 bases and J 5 bases; nucleotides not matched to a gene: 11. CDR3 amino acids: CASSYSSGRKETQYF. CDR3 coding DNA: TGTGCCAGCAGCTACAGTAGCGGGCGTAAGGAGACCCAGTACTTC.

The genes are TRBV20-1 and TRBJ1-2, with 8 bases aligning to TRBD1. The J segment lost 0 bases and the V segment lost 4 bases, leaving 10 bases of the junction unmatched. CDR1 is DFQATT and CDR2 is SNEGSKA in the germline V gene (reference sequence). CDR3 length: 16 amino acids. The CDR3 is CSATGTGLRSNYGYTF. The CDR3 DNA reads as TGCAGTGCTACCGGGACAGGCTTACGGTCTAACTATGGCTACACCTTC.

The chain joins TRBV11-2 to TRBJ2-7, with 11 bases lining up with TRBD1. The J segment lost 2 bases and the V segment lost 6 bases, leaving 9 bases of the junction unmatched. Per germline, CDR1 SGHAT and CDR2 FQNNGV. CDR3 length: 16 residues. CDR3 sequence reads: CASSSLWTGGPYEQYF. CDR3 nucleotides: TGTGCCAGCAGTTCCTTGTGGACAGGGGGCCCCTACGAGCAGTACTTC.

The chain links TRBV6-5 to TRBJ2-3, with 10 bases identical to TRBD1. Germline CDR1 and CDR2: MNHEY and SVGAGI. This CDR3 contains 15 residues. The V segment lost 2 bases and the J segment 1 base; nucleotides outside the gene matches: 0. This CDR3 reads CASSYDRGRTDTQYF. CDR3 in DNA: TGTGCCAGCAGTTACGACAGGGGGCGCACAGATACGCAGTATTTT.

This clonotype has ten or more counts. V and J are TRBV5-1 and TRBJ1-1; D perhaps matches TRBD1 (6 bases). This CDR3 contains 15 residues. V was trimmed by 5 bases and J by 1 base, leaving 15 bases between them. The germline V gene has CDR1 SGHRS and CDR2 YFSETQ. In DNA form, the CDR3 reads TGCGCCAGCAGAGCTCCTGGGACAACGAACACTGAAGCTTTCTTT. The encoded protein is CASRAPGTTNTEAFF.

This sequence joins TRBV19 and TRBJ2-1; TRBD2 might be the D (6 bases). Trimming took off 10 bases at V and 4 bases at J, with 20 bases between the two ends. CDR3 length equals 15 residues. CDR1 LNHDA and CDR2 SQIVND come from the germline V gene (reference sequence). CDR3 DNA: TGTGCCACCTCGCGTCCGGGGGACCTATACAATGAGCAGTTCTTC. As protein: CATSRPGDLYNEQFF.

The V and J genes are TRBV27 and TRBJ2-5; possibly TRBD1 or TRBD2 for D (6 bases each). CDR1 MNHEY and CDR2 SMNVEV come from the germline V gene (reference sequence). V dropped 6 bases and J dropped 1 base, with 12 bases sitting between them. There are 14 residues in the CDR3. Here the CDR3 DNA reads TGTGCCAGCAGGATACAGGGAGGCCAAGAGACCCAGTACTTC. Protein sequence: CASRIQGGQETQYF.

This chain uses TRBV12-3 or TRBV12-4 with TRBJ1-1, with D possibly being TRBD1 (6 bases). V was pared by 5 bases and J by 6 bases, with 13 bases between. The CDR3 totals 13 residues. CDR3 region: CASSPQGGPEAFF. CDR3 coding DNA: TGTGCCAGCAGTCCACAGGGAGGTCCTGAAGCTTTCTTT.

The chain links TRBV2 to TRBJ2-1; D ambiguous. The CDR3 contains 13 residues. V gave up 8 bases and J gave up 5 bases, with 13 bases separating them. Germline V gives CDR1 SNHLY, CDR2 FYNNEI. For the CDR3, the DNA is TGTGCCAGCCCCACTTCTCACAACAATGAGCAGTTCTTC. Its translation: CASPTSHNNEQFF.

V and J are TRBV27 and TRBJ2-4; tentative D call: TRBD2 (7 bases). This CDR3 region has 15 residues. The V and J ends lost 1 base and 4 bases respectively, with 11 bases between them. The V gene's germline CDR1 is MNHEY and CDR2 SMNVEV (reference sequence). CDR3 protein: CASSLLRGHKNIQYF. The CDR3 DNA sequence: TGTGCCAGCAGTTTATTGCGGGGGCATAAAAACATTCAGTACTTC.

This sequence joins TRBV10-2 and TRBJ1-2; TRBD1 aligns across 8 bases. V dropped 5 bases and J dropped 6; count of bases not matched to a gene: 2. In germline, CDR1 is WSHSY, CDR2 SAAADI. This CDR3 contains 12 residues. The CDR3 bases are TGCGCCAGCAGTCAGACAGGGGATGGCTACACCTTC. It codes for CASSQTGDGYTF.

This clonotype showed up just once. V gene TRBV6-2 or TRBV6-3 combines with J gene TRBJ2-6, with 11 nucleotides matching TRBD1. This CDR3 is built from 18 residues. Germline values: CDR1 MNHEY, CDR2 SVGEGT. Unmatched junction bases numbered 6, after V lost 2 bases and J lost 3 bases. The CDR3: CASSYPGQGALGANVLTF. The CDR3 bases are TGTGCCAGCAGTTACCCTGGACAGGGGGCGCTTGGGGCCAACGTCCTGACTTTC.

The chain carries TRBV20-1 and TRBJ2-4; D remains ambiguous. The CDR3 contains 12 residues. Deletions cut 3 bases from V and 1 base from J, with 4 bases between. Germline V gene sequence: CDR1 DFQATT, CDR2 SNEGSKA (reference sequence). The CDR3 DNA sequence: TGCAGTGCTAGCGGGGCCAAAAACATTCAGTACTTC. This encodes CSASGAKNIQYF.

The rearrangement links TRBV12-3 or TRBV12-4 to TRBJ2-2; 8 bases match TRBD2. The CDR3 is made up of 12 amino acids. V gave up 1 base and J gave up 15 bases; unmatched junction bases: 4. The CDR3 DNA reads as TGTGCCAGCAGTTTAGTCCGGGGGGGGATGTTTTTT. Translating it yields CASSLVRGGMFF.